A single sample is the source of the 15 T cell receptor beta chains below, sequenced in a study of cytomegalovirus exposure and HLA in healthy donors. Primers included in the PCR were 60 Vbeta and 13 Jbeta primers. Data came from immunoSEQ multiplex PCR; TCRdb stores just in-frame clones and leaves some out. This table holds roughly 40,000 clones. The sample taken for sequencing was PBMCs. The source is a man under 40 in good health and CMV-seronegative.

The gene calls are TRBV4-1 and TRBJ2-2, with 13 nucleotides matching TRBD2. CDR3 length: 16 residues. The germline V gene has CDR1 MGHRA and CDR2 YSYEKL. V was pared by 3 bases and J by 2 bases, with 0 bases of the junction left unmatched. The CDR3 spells CASSQGLAGNTGELFF. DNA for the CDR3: TGCGCCAGCAGCCAGGGACTAGCGGGAAACACCGGGGAGCTGTTTTTT.

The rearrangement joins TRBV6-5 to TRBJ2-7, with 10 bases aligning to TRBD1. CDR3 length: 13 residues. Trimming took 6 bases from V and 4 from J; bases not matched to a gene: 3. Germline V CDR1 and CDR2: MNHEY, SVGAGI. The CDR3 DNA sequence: TGTGCCAGCAGAGGGACAGGGGAATACGAGCAGTACTTC. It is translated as CASRGTGEYEQYF.

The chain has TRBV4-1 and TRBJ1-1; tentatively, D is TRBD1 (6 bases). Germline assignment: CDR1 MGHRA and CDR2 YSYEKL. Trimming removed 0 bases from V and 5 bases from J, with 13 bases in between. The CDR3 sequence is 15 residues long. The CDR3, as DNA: TGCGCCAGCAGCCAAGATCGGGGGGCGCTGACTGAAGCTTTCTTT. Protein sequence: CASSQDRGALTEAFF.

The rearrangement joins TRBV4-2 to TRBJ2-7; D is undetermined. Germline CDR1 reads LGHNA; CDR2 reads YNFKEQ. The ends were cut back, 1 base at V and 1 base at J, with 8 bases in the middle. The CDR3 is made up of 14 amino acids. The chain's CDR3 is CASSQGATSYEQYF. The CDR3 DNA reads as TGTGCCAGCAGCCAAGGGGCTACTTCCTACGAGCAGTACTTC.

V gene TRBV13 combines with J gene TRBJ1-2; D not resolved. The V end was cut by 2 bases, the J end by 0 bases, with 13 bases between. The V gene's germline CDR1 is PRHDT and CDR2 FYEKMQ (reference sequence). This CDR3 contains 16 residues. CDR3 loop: CASSLSIMSANYGYTF. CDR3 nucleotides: TGTGCCAGCAGCTTATCTATTATGTCCGCTAACTATGGCTACACCTTC.

The CDR3 here is CASSSRTSLQETQYF. CDR3 nucleotide sequence: TGTGCCAGCAGCTCACGGACTAGCCTTCAAGAGACCCAGTACTTC. The V and J genes are TRBV9 and TRBJ2-5, with 8 positions matching TRBD2. V was pared by 4 bases and J by 2 bases, with 7 bases of the junction left unmatched. The CDR3 length is 15 residues. The germline gives CDR1 SGDLS, CDR2 YYNGEE.

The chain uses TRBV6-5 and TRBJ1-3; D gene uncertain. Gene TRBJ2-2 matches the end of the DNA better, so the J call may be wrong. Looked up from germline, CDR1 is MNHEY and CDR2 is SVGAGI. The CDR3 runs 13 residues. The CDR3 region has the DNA TGTGCCAGCCCGTCGCCGGTCACCGGGGAGCTGTTTTTT. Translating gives CASPSPVTGELFF.

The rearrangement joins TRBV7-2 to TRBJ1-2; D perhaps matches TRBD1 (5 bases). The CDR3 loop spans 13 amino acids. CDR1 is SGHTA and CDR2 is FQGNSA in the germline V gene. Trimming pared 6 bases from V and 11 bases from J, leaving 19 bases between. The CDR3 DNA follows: TGTGCCAGCAGTCTCCGGGGGGAGAAAGGTTACACCTTC. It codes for CASSLRGEKGYTF.

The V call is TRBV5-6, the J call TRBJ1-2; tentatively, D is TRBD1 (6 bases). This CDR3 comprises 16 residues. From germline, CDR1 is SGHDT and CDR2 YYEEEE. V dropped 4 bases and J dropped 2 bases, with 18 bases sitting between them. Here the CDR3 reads CASSLVPGQPNYGYTF. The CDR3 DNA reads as TGTGCCAGCAGCCTCGTTCCAGGACAGCCAAACTATGGCTACACCTTC.

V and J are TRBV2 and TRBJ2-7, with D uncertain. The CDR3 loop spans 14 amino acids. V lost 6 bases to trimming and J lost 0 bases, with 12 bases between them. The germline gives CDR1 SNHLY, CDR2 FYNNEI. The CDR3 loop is CASRPRQSSYEQYF. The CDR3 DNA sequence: TGTGCCAGCAGGCCGCGGCAGAGCTCCTACGAGCAGTACTTC.

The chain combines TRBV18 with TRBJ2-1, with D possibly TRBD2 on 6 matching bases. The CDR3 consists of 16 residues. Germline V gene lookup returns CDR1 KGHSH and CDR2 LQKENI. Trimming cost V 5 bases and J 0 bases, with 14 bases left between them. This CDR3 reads CASSSPEGRSYNEQFF. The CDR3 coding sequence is TGTGCCAGCTCATCCCCGGAGGGACGCTCCTACAATGAGCAGTTCTTC. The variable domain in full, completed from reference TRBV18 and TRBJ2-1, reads NAGVMQNPRHLVRRRGQEARLRCSPMKGHSHVYWYRQLPEEGLKFMVYLQKENIIDESGMPKERFSAEFPKEGPSILRIQQVVRGDSAAYFCASSSPEGRSYNEQFFGPGTRLTVL.

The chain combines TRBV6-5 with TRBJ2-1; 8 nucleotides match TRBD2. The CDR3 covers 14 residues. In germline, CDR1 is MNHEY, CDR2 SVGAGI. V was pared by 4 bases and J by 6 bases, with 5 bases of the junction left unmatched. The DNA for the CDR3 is TGTGCCAGCAGTTTGGGACTAGGTCGCAATGAGCAGTTCTTC. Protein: CASSLGLGRNEQFF.

CDR3 bases: TGCGCCAGCAGAGTTGTGCCTAGCGGGAGTTACAATGAGCAGTTCTTC. This encodes CASRVVPSGSYNEQFF. The chain uses TRBV10-1 and TRBJ2-1; 10 bases fit TRBD2. The germline V gene encodes CDR1 WNHNN and CDR2 SYGVQD (reference sequence). The V segment lost 6 bases and the J segment 4 bases; nucleotides outside the gene matches: 9. This CDR3 contains 16 residues.

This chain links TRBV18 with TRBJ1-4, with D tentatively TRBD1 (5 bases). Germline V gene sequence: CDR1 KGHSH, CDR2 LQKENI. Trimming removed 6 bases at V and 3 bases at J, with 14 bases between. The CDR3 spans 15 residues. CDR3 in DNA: TGTGCCAGCTCCCAGATACAGGCCCCTAATGAAAAACTGTTTTTT. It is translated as CASSQIQAPNEKLFF.

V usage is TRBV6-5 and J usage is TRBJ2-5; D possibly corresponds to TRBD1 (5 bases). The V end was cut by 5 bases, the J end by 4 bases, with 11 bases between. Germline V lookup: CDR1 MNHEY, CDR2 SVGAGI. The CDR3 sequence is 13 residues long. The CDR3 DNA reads TGTGCCAGCAGTCGATGGACACGAGAGACCCAGTACTTC. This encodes CASSRWTRETQYF.